This record concerns one TCR beta chain sequence. An input of about 0.5 to 1 ug of RNA was subjected to reverse transcription using random hexamers. Amplification of TCR beta CDR3 across 54 Vbeta and 13 Jbeta was performed with immunoSEQ multiplex PCR. One entry per CDR3 protein results from TCRdb running MiXCR on the immunoSEQ multiplex PCR reads. The sample yields about 430,000 distinct CDR3 sequences, around 85% seen once. V shed 2 bases and J 8 bases; nucleotides not matched to a gene: 5. This CDR3 region has 14 residues. Germline-derived CDR1 and CDR2 are LGHDT and YNNKEL (reference sequence). The data derive from a study of CD8 T cells in Susac syndrome. Sequencing of TCR beta, carried out with a high-throughput approach, was applied to CD8+ and CD4+ T cells from the blood. The patients who served as multiple sclerosis controls were treatment-naive and had stable or active relapsing-remitting disease that fulfilled the revised McDonald criteria. TEMRA cells were FACS-enriched, with CD8+ and CD4+ T cells isolated negatively.

The chain couples TRBV3-1 to TRBJ1-2; 10 positions agree with TRBD1. The sample was CD8+ T cells from PBMCs. This receptor was obtained from a human donor with multiple sclerosis. The CDR3 coding sequence is TGTGCCAGCAGCCAATACGGGACAGGGGAAGGCTACACCTTC. Amino acids: CASSQYGTGEGYTF.